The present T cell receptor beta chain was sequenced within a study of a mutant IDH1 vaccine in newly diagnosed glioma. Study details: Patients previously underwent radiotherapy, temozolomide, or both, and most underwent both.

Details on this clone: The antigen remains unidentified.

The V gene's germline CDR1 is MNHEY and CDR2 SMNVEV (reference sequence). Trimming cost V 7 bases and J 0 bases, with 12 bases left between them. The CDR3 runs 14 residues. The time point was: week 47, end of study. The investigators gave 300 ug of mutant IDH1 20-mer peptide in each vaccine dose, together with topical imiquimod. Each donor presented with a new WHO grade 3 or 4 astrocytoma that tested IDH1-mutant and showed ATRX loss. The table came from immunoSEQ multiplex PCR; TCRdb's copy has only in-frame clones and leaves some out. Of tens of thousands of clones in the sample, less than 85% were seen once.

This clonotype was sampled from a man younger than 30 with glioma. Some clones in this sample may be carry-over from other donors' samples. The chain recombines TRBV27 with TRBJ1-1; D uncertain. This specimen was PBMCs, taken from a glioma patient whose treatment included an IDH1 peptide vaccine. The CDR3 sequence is CASMPGMMNTEAFF. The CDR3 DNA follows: TGTGCCAGCATGCCCGGGATGATGAACACTGAAGCTTTCTTT.